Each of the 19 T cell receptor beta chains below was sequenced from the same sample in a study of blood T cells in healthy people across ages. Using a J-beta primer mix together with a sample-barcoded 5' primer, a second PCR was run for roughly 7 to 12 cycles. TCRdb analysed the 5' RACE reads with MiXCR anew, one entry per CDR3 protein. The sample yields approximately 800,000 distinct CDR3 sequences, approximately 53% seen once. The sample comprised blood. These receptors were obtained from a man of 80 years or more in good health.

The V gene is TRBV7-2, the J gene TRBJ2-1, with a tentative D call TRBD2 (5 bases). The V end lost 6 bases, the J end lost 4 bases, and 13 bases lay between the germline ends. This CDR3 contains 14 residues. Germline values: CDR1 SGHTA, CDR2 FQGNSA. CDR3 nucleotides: TGTGCCAGCAGTTTGGGAGCGGCTTACAATGAGCAGTTCTTC. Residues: CASSLGAAYNEQFF.

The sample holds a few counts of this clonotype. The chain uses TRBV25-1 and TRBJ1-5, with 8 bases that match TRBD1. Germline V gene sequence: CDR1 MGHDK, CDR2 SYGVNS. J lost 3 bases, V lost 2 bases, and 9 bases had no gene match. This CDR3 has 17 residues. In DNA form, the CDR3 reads TGTGCCAGCAGTGAAGACAGGGGAGGGTCCGACAATCAGCCCCAGCATTTT. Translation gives CASSEDRGGSDNQPQHF. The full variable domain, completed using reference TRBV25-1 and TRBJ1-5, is EADIYQTPRYLVIGTGKKITLECSQTMGHDKMYWYQQDPGMELHLIHYSYGVNSTEKGDLSSESTVSRIRTEHFPLTLESARPSHTSQYLCASSEDRGGSDNQPQHFGDGTRLSIL.

The CDR3 region is CASSFGFQGRGYEQYF. The CDR3 DNA sequence: TGTGCCAGCAGTTTTGGGTTTCAGGGGCGCGGCTACGAGCAGTACTTC. The V call is TRBV27, the J call TRBJ2-7; a weak D match, TRBD1 (6 bases). Trimming shortened V by 3 bases and J by 3 bases, and 18 bases separated the two germline ends. Germline values: CDR1 MNHEY, CDR2 SMNVEV (reference sequence). The CDR3 runs to 16 residues.

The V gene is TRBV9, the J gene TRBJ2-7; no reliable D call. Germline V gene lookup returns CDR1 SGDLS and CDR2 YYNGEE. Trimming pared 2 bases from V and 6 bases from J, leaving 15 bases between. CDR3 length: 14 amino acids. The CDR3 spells CASSVSDLLLEQYF. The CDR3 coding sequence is TGTGCCAGCAGCGTTTCGGACCTTCTCCTCGAGCAGTACTTC.

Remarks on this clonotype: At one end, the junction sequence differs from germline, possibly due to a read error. This chain's CDR3 is CASSLFATRPTYTQYF. In DNA, the CDR3 is TGTGCCAGCAGTTTGTTCGCGACTCGACCCACATATACGCAGTATTTT. This chain links TRBV12-3 or TRBV12-4 with TRBJ2-3; D is unresolved. This CDR3 comprises 16 residues.

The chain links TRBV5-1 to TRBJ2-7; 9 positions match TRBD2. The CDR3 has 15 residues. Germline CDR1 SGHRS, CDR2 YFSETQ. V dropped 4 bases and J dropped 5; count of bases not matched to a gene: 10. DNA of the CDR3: TGCGCCAGCAGCCTAAATAGCGGGAGCGGACACGAGCAGTACTTC. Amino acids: CASSLNSGSGHEQYF.

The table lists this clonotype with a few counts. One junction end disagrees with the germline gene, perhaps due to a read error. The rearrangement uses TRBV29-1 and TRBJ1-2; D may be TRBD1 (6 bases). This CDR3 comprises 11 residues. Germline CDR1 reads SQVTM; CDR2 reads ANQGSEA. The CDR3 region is CSVEGHYGYTF. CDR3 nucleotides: TGCAGCGTTGAGGGACACTACGGCTACACCTTC.

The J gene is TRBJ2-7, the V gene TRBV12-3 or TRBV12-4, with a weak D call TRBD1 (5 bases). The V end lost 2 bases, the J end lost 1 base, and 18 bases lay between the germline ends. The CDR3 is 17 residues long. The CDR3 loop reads CASSLSVLGHLSYEQYF. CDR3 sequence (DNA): TGTGCCAGCAGTTTATCCGTCCTTGGACACCTTTCCTACGAGCAGTACTTC.

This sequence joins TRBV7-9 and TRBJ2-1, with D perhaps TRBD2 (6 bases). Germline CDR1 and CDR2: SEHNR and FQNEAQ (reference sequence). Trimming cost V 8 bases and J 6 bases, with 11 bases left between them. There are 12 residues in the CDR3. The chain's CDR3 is CASGRGFNEQFF. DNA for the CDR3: TGTGCCAGCGGGCGGGGTTTCAATGAGCAGTTCTTC.

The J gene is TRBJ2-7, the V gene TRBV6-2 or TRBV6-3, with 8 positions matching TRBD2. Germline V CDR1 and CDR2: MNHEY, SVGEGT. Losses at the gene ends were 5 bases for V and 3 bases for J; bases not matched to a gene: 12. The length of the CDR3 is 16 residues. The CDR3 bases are TGTGCCAGCAGTACCCGTCCTTATCGGGAGGGCTACGAGCAGTACTTC. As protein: CASSTRPYREGYEQYF.

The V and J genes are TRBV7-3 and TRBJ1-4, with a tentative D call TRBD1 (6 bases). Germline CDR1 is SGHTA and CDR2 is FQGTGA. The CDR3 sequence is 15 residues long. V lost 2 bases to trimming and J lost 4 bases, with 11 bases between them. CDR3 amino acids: CASSLGGAGNEKLFF. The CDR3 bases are TGTGCCAGCAGCTTAGGGGGCGCGGGTAATGAAAAACTGTTTTTT.

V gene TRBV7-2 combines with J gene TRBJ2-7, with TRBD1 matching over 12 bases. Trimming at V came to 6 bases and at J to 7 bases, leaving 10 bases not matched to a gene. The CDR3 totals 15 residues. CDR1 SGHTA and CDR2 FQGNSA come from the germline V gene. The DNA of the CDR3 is TGTGCCAGCAGGCGAGCGGGACAGGGGGCTCAAGAGCAGTACTTC. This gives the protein CASRRAGQGAQEQYF. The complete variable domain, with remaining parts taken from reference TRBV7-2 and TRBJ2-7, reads GAGVSQSPSNKVTEKGKDVELRCDPISGHTALYWYRQSLGQGLEFLIYFQGNSAPDKSGLPSDRFSAERTGGSVSTLTIQRTQQEDSAVYLCASRRAGQGAQEQYFGPGTRLTVT.

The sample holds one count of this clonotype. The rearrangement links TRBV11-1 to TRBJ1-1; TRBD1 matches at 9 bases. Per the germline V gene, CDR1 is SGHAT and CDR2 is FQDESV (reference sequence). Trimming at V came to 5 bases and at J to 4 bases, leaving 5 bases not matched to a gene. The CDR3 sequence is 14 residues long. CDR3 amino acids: CASSQTGGSTEAFF. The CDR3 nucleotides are TGTGCCAGCAGCCAGACAGGGGGGAGCACTGAAGCTTTCTTT.

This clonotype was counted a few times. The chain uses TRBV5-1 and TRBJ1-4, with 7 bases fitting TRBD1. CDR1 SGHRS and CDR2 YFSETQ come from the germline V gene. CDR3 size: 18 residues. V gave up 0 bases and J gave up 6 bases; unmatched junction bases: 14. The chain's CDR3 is CASSLDGPNRGSHEKLFF. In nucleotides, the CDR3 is TGCGCCAGCAGCTTGGATGGCCCAAACAGGGGTTCGCATGAAAAACTGTTTTTT.

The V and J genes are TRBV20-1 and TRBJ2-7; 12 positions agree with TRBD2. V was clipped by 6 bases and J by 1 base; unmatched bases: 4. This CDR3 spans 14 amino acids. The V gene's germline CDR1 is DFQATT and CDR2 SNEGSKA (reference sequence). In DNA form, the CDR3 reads TGCAGTGCCCACGGACTAGCGGGGTCCTACGAGCAGTACTTC. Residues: CSAHGLAGSYEQYF.

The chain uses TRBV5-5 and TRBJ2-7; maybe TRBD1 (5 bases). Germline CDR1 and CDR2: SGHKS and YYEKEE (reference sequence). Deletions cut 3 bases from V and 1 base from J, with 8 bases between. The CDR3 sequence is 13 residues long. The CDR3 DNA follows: TGTGCCAGCAGCTGGCAGGGATCCTACGAGCAGTACTTC. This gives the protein CASSWQGSYEQYF. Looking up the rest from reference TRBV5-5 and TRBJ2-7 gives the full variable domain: DAGVTQSPTHLIKTRGQQVTLRCSPISGHKSVSWYQQVLGQGPQFIFQYYEKEERGRGNFPDRFSARQFPNYSSELNVNALLLGDSALYLCASSWQGSYEQYFGPGTRLTVT.

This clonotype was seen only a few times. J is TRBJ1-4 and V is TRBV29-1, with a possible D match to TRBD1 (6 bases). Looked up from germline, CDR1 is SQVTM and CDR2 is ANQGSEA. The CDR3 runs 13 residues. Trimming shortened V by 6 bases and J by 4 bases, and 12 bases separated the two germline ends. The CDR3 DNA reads TGCAGCGTGCTAGGACAGTATAATGAAAAACTGTTTTTT. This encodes CSVLGQYNEKLFF. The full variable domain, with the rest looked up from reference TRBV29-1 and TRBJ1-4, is SAVISQKPSRDICQRGTSLTIQCQVDSQVTMMFWYRQQPGQSLTLIATANQGSEATYESGFVIDKFPISRPNLTFSTLTVSNMSPEDSSIYLCSVLGQYNEKLFFGSGTQLSVL.

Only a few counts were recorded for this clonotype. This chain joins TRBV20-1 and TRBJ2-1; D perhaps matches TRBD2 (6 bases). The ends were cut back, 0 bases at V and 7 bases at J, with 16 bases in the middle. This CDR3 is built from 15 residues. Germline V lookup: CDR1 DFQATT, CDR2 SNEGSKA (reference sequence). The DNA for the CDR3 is TGCAGTGCTAGAGATGGCGGGGTCCTGCGGAATGAGCAGTTCTTC. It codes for CSARDGGVLRNEQFF.

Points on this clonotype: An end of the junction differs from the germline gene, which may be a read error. The CDR3 is CASSFEPNYDYTF. CDR3 bases: TGTGCCAGCAGCTTTGAACCTAACTATGACTACACCTTC. This chain joins TRBV7-2 and TRBJ1-2; no reliable D call. The germline V gene has CDR1 SGHTA and CDR2 FQGNSA. CDR3 length: 13 residues.